The clone carrying this TCR beta chain appeared many times. This entry comes from a study of early T cells in non-severe SARS-CoV-2 infection. Study details: Alpha and beta chains were unpaired, from unsorted whole-blood bulk RNA.

Losses at the gene ends were 4 bases for V and 3 bases for J; bases not matched to a gene: 4. The germline gives CDR1 SGHAT, CDR2 FQNNGV. This CDR3 contains 14 residues. The TCR library protocol attached unique molecular identifiers to the individual cDNA molecules. TCRdb fed the 5' RACE reads into MiXCR, producing one record per CDR3 protein. The sample holds approximately 75,000 distinct CDR3 sequences, more than 14% seen once. The TCR comes from an adult who was a healthcare worker with PCR-confirmed SARS-CoV-2 infection or an uninfected control (not recorded which). The chain carries TRBV11-2 and TRBJ2-7, with 9 positions matching TRBD1. Sequenced here: whole blood, sampled at baseline. The CDR3, as DNA: TGTGCCAGCAGCTCGGGACAGGGTCTCTACGAGCAGTACTTC. It codes for CASSSGQGLYEQYF.